The 28 T cell receptor beta chains presented below share a single source sample, sequenced in a study of spatial heterogeneity in lung cancer. General study points: Tumor mutation counts were tracked by expanded intratumoral alpha and beta TCR counts.

These receptors lack a known antigen. The time point: sample taken at primary tumor resection. TCRdb reprocessed the 5' RACE reads with MiXCR, giving one entry per CDR3 protein. The sample lists around 20,000 distinct CDR3 sequences, roughly 5.7% occurring once. This specimen consisted of lung tumor tissue, obtained at surgery. The receptor set was obtained from a female donor with early-stage non-small cell lung cancer.

This clonotype was seen ten or more times. The library was designed around alpha chains, so this beta chain is a stray read whose abundance carries little weight. V and J are TRBV2 and TRBJ1-6; D gene uncertain. This CDR3 is built from 14 residues. V lost 3 bases to trimming and J lost 9 bases, with 12 bases between them. Germline V gene data show CDR1 as SNHLY and CDR2 as FYNNEI. This chain's CDR3 is CASSERQDSSPLHF. DNA of the CDR3: TGTGCCAGCAGTGAGAGGCAGGACTCTTCACCCCTCCACTTT.

This clonotype was detected a few times. Little can be read into the size of this beta chain, an off-target read in a library designed for alpha chains. The chain has TRBV7-8 and TRBJ2-1; 10 nucleotides match TRBD1. Germline CDR1 reads SGHVS; CDR2 reads FQNEAQ. J lost 6 bases, V lost 5 bases, and 7 bases had no gene match. This CDR3 has 15 amino acids. The CDR3 region has the DNA TGTGCCAGCAGCCTTACCGGGACAGGGGTCAATGAGCAGTTCTTC. Residues: CASSLTGTGVNEQFF.

Of note for this clonotype: This beta chain is a stray read from a library made for alpha chains; its abundance is not meaningful. The chain links TRBV6-1 to TRBJ2-6, with 7 nucleotides matching TRBD1. This CDR3 is built from 17 residues. V lost 8 bases, J lost 0 bases, and 10 bases stayed unmatched. Germline assignment: CDR1 MNHNS and CDR2 SASEGT. CDR3 DNA sequence: TGTGCCAGCGTAAGGACAGGTTCCCCCTCTGGGGCCAACGTCCTGACTTTC. Amino acids: CASVRTGSPSGANVLTF.

This clonotype has ten or more counts. This beta chain came through as a stray read in a library set up for alpha chains, and its size says little. The chain recombines TRBV7-8 with TRBJ1-5; D call uncertain. V was pared by 1 base and J by 4 bases, with 5 bases between. Germline V gene sequence: CDR1 SGHVS, CDR2 FQNEAQ. The CDR3 is 13 amino acids. The CDR3, as DNA: TGTGCCAGCAGCTTAGTGGGGAATCAGCCCCAGCATTTT. Translation: CASSLVGNQPQHF.

This clonotype was detected ten times or more. Found in a library prepared for alpha chains, this beta chain is an off-target read, and its abundance has little meaning. The chain has TRBV19 and TRBJ1-4, with D uncertain. The CDR3 is 14 amino acids. V was shortened by 6 bases and J by 7 bases, with 15 bases between the two germline ends. Germline CDR1 LNHDA, CDR2 SQIVND (reference sequence). This CDR3 is CASRSAGHVEKLFF. The CDR3 coding sequence is TGTGCCAGTAGATCCGCCGGTCATGTTGAAAAACTGTTTTTT.

By share, this clonotype ranks as medium-sized (0.01 to 0.1%). Because the library targeted alpha chains, this beta chain is an off-target read whose size means little. The chain joins TRBV5-8 to TRBJ2-2; D is ambiguous. In germline, CDR1 is SGHTS, CDR2 YDEGEE. V was pared by 2 bases and J by 13 bases, with 9 bases between. The CDR3 is 11 amino acids. The CDR3 protein is CASSFYDGLFF. The CDR3 region has the DNA TGTGCCAGCAGCTTCTACGATGGGCTGTTTTTT.

This clonotype was counted at least ten times. Being off target in a library aimed at alpha chains, this beta chain has a size of little meaning. The gene calls are TRBV3-1 and TRBJ1-5; D is ambiguous. The CDR3 has 13 residues. V was cut by 4 bases and J by 3 bases, with 7 bases left in between. The germline V gene has CDR1 LGHDT and CDR2 YNNKEL (reference sequence). The CDR3 loop is CASSLGPNQPQHF. CDR3 in DNA: TGTGCCAGCAGCCTGGGCCCCAATCAGCCCCAGCATTTT.

In its sample, this clonotype was seen many times. In a library made to pick up alpha chains, this beta chain is a stray read with a size that means little. The gene calls are TRBV9 and TRBJ2-1, with D tentatively TRBD2 (5 bases). The CDR3 sequence is 16 residues long. Trimming stripped 0 bases from V and 8 bases from J, with 18 bases between. The germline gives CDR1 SGDLS, CDR2 YYNGEE. DNA for the CDR3: TGTGCCAGCAGCGTAGATCCATCGGGAAAGAGCTATGAGCAGTTCTTC. Protein product: CASSVDPSGKSYEQFF.

This clonotype was recorded at least ten times. This beta chain is a stray read from a library made for alpha chains; its abundance is not meaningful. The chain recombines TRBV9 with TRBJ2-2; 8 positions match TRBD1. The CDR3 extends over 17 amino acids. The V and J ends lost 0 bases and 7 bases, in that order; junction bases with no gene match: 11. Per germline, CDR1 SGDLS and CDR2 YYNGEE. CDR3 residues: CASSVASTQGANGELFF. The CDR3 bases are TGTGCCAGCAGCGTAGCCAGCACCCAGGGGGCGAACGGGGAGCTGTTTTTT.

Points on this clonotype: Found in a library prepared for alpha chains, this beta chain is an off-target read, and its abundance has little meaning. V gene TRBV6-1 combines with J gene TRBJ2-5; TRBD2 might be the D (5 bases). The CDR3 has 13 amino acids. Looked up from germline, CDR1 is MNHNS and CDR2 is SASEGT. Trimming cost V 5 bases and J 4 bases, with 11 bases left between them. CDR3 amino acids: CASSLQRRETQYF. Here the CDR3 DNA reads TGTGCCAGCAGTCTACAGCGGAGAGAGACCCAGTACTTC.

On this clonotype: This beta chain is an unintended read in a library built for alpha chains; its size means little. V usage is TRBV12-3 or TRBV12-4 and J usage is TRBJ1-5, with unresolved D. The V and J ends lost 4 bases and 6 bases respectively, with 16 bases between them. The CDR3 runs 15 residues. CDR3 protein: CASSSPRREGQPQHF. The CDR3 coding sequence is TGTGCCAGCAGTTCCCCTCGGAGGGAGGGTCAGCCCCAGCATTTT.

This clonotype was recorded many times. This beta chain represents an off-target read in a library built for alpha chains; its size is of limited meaning. The chain combines TRBV7-8 with TRBJ2-7, with TRBD2 matching over 9 bases. The germline V gene has CDR1 SGHVS and CDR2 FQNEAQ. This CDR3 has 19 amino acids. The V segment lost 2 bases and the J segment 2 bases; nucleotides outside the gene matches: 16. CDR3 sequence: CASSLQTSGKNILAYEQYF. The CDR3 coding sequence is TGTGCCAGCAGCTTACAGACTAGCGGAAAGAATATCCTGGCCTACGAGCAGTACTTC. The variable domain in full, completed from reference TRBV7-8 and TRBJ2-7, reads GAGVSQSPRYKVAKRGQDVALRCDPISGHVSLFWYQQALGQGPEFLTYFQNEAQLDKSGLPSDRFFAERPEGSVSTLKIQRTQQEDSAVYLCASSLQTSGKNILAYEQYFGPGTRLTVT.

This clonotype was counted many times. The library was designed around alpha chains, so this beta chain is a stray read whose abundance carries little weight. V gene TRBV3-1 combines with J gene TRBJ2-1; TRBD2 matches at 8 bases. The V segment lost 0 bases and the J segment 4 bases; nucleotides outside the gene matches: 2. The CDR3 runs to 15 residues. The germline V gene has CDR1 LGHDT and CDR2 YNNKEL (reference sequence). The CDR3 sequence is CASSQDGREYNEQFF. The CDR3 coding sequence is TGTGCCAGCAGCCAAGACGGGAGGGAATACAATGAGCAGTTCTTC.

In its sample, this clonotype was seen many times. This beta chain turned up in a library designed for alpha chains; as an off-target read, its abundance says little. The genes are TRBV5-1 and TRBJ2-7; 7 bases align to TRBD1. CDR3 size: 13 residues. V dropped 5 bases and J dropped 3; count of bases not matched to a gene: 5. Looked up from germline, CDR1 is SGHRS and CDR2 is YFSETQ. The CDR3 nucleotides read TGCGCCAGCAGTATTACAGGGGACTACGAGCAGTACTTC. Residues: CASSITGDYEQYF.

The table lists this clonotype with many counts. This beta chain is a stray read from a library made for alpha chains; its abundance is not meaningful. V and J are TRBV11-2 and TRBJ2-7; a possible D gene is TRBD2 (6 bases). The CDR3 runs 16 residues. Germline loops: CDR1 SGHAT, CDR2 FQNNGV. V lost 0 bases to trimming and J lost 3 bases, with 15 bases between them. Written as DNA, the CDR3 is TGTGCCAGCAGCTTAGATCCTAGCGTGAAGTTCTACGAGCAGTACTTC. It codes for CASSLDPSVKFYEQYF.

This clonotype is medium-sized in the sample. This beta chain appears as a stray read in a library generated for alpha chains; its size is not informative. The V gene is TRBV28, the J gene TRBJ2-1; D might be TRBD2 (5 bases). This CDR3 comprises 19 residues. Trimming removed 6 bases from V and 0 bases from J, with 24 bases in between. Germline V gene lookup returns CDR1 MDHEN and CDR2 SYDVKM. CDR3 amino acids: CASSRGGLAFLSSYNEQFF. The CDR3, as DNA: TGTGCCAGCAGCCGTGGTGGTCTAGCCTTTTTAAGCTCCTACAATGAGCAGTTCTTC.

The table lists this clonotype with many counts. A library prepared for alpha chains yielded this beta chain as an off-target read; its size is of little meaning. This chain joins TRBV21-1 and TRBJ2-3; the table's D gene call, TRBD2, was not cross checked with the DNA. TRBV21-1 is annotated as a pseudogene. CDR3 size: 16 residues. CDR3 DNA sequence: TGTGCCAGCAGCAAAGCGGAGGGCGGGAGGCCCGATACGCAGTATTTT. Translating gives CASSKAEGGRPDTQYF.

This clonotype was observed at least ten times. This beta chain is an unintended read in a library built for alpha chains; its size means little. CDR3 loop: CASRLGRGYTF. Written as DNA, the CDR3 is TGCGCCAGCAGACTCGGGAGGGGCTACACCTTC. V usage is TRBV5-1 and J usage is TRBJ1-2; D ambiguous. The CDR3 loop spans 11 amino acids. Germline CDR1 and CDR2: SGHRS and YFSETQ. V was cut by 5 bases and J by 8 bases, with 10 bases left in between.

The sample holds a few counts of this clonotype. Little can be read into the size of this beta chain, an off-target read in a library designed for alpha chains. The chain employs TRBV20-1 and TRBJ2-3; D unclear. Deletions cut 3 bases from V and 2 bases from J, with 12 bases between. Per germline, CDR1 DFQATT and CDR2 SNEGSKA (reference sequence). The CDR3 consists of 14 residues. The CDR3 coding sequence is TGCAGTGCTAGTGACCAACCGAACACAGATACGCAGTATTTT. Translated, it gives CSASDQPNTDTQYF.

This clonotype was recorded at least ten times. As an off-target read in a library built for alpha chains, this beta chain has a frequency of little significance. The V and J genes are TRBV7-2 and TRBJ2-5; 9 positions match TRBD2. Losses at the gene ends were 6 bases for V and 3 bases for J; bases not matched to a gene: 5. In germline, CDR1 is SGHTA, CDR2 FQGNSA. This CDR3 is built from 14 residues. The CDR3 sequence is CASRPGLAKETQYF. As DNA, the CDR3 is TGTGCCAGCAGACCGGGACTAGCTAAAGAGACCCAGTACTTC.

In its sample, this clonotype was seen many times. As an off-target read in a library built for alpha chains, this beta chain has a frequency of little significance. This chain connects TRBV7-8 to TRBJ2-5; TRBD2 aligns across 12 bases. The CDR3 is made up of 15 amino acids. J was trimmed by 5 bases and V by 5 bases; bases with no gene match: 6. Germline V CDR1 and CDR2: SGHVS, FQNEAQ. The CDR3 spells CASSETSGRRETQYF. CDR3 sequence (DNA): TGTGCCAGCAGCGAGACTAGCGGGAGACGCGAGACCCAGTACTTC.

This clonotype was detected many times. One end of the junction is discordant with germline, which a read error may explain. This beta chain turned up in a library designed for alpha chains; as an off-target read, its abundance says little. V gene TRBV28 combines with J gene TRBJ1-2; TRBD1 matches at 7 bases. Germline V lookup: CDR1 MDHEN, CDR2 SYDVKM. The CDR3 is 15 residues long. CDR3 protein: CASSTIGGGPLGQAF. CDR3 DNA sequence: TGTGCCAGCAGTACCATTGGAGGGGGCCCCCTGGGCCAAGCCTTC.

This clonotype has ten or more counts. Since the library was made to target alpha chains, this beta chain is a stray read and its abundance is not meaningful. The V call is TRBV24-1, the J call TRBJ2-2; 7 nucleotides line up with TRBD1. The CDR3 spans 16 residues. V lost 2 bases to trimming and J lost 3 bases; unmatched junction nucleotides: 5. The germline CDR1 and CDR2 sequences are KGHDR and SFDVKD. The CDR3 sequence is CATSDSARGYTGELFF. CDR3 in DNA: TGTGCCACCAGTGATTCCGCCAGGGGGTACACCGGGGAGCTGTTTTTT.

This clonotype was counted many times. The library was prepared for alpha chains; this beta chain is a stray read, so its frequency means little. This chain uses TRBV7-6 with TRBJ2-5, with 10 nucleotides matching TRBD2. The V and J ends lost 2 bases and 5 bases, in that order; junction bases with no gene match: 8. CDR1 SGHVS and CDR2 FNYEAQ come from the germline V gene. There are 16 residues in the CDR3. Here the CDR3 reads CASSLYASGSGETQYF. The DNA of the CDR3 is TGTGCCAGCAGCTTATACGCTAGCGGGAGCGGGGAGACCCAGTACTTC.

A note on this clonotype: Since it is a stray read in a library aimed at alpha chains, this beta chain has a size that is not meaningful. The V gene is TRBV12-3 or TRBV12-4, the J gene TRBJ2-2; no reliable D call. The CDR3 is 14 residues long. Trimming removed 7 bases from V and 4 bases from J, with 13 bases in between. The CDR3 region has the DNA TGTGCCAGCACCTTAAGACATCGCACCGGGGAGCTGTTTTTT. Translated: CASTLRHRTGELFF.

This clonotype was seen ten or more times. In a library made to pick up alpha chains, this beta chain is a stray read with a size that means little. The chain employs TRBV5-1 and TRBJ2-3; D is ambiguous. Deletions cut 2 bases from V and 0 bases from J, with 7 bases between. CDR3 length: 14 residues. Germline V gene sequence: CDR1 SGHRS, CDR2 YFSETQ. As DNA, the CDR3 is TGCGCCAGCAGCTTCGGCAGGAGCACAGATACGCAGTATTTT. Translating gives CASSFGRSTDTQYF.

This clonotype was recorded at least ten times. The size of this beta chain means little, since it is a stray read in a library made for alpha chains. This rearrangement joins TRBV11-1 to TRBJ2-7; possible D gene TRBD2, 6 bases. The V and J ends lost 3 bases and 5 bases respectively, with 8 bases between them. The CDR3 is made up of 12 amino acids. Germline CDR1 and CDR2: SGHAT and FQDESV (reference sequence). The CDR3 coding sequence is TGTGCCAGCAGCTTGGGGGGTCACGAGCAGTACTTC. Amino acid sequence: CASSLGGHEQYF.

Concerning this clonotype: This beta chain represents an off-target read in a library built for alpha chains; its size is of limited meaning. The CDR3 reads CASRESGPTYEQYF. CDR3 nucleotides: TGTGCCAGCAGAGAGAGCGGGCCTACCTACGAGCAGTACTTC. The chain couples TRBV27 to TRBJ2-7, with D possibly being TRBD2 (6 bases). In germline, CDR1 is MNHEY, CDR2 SMNVEV (reference sequence). This CDR3 spans 14 amino acids. Trimming pared 6 bases from V and 2 bases from J, leaving 14 bases between.